Below are 24 T cell receptor beta chains sequenced from a single sample in a study of blood T cell repertoires in COVID-19. Repertoires were generated with immunoSEQ multiplex PCR, while TCRdb's copy carries only in-frame clones and drops some. The data show under 450,000 clones, about 91% seen once. The sequencing input was peripheral blood. The receptors originated from a woman between 40 and 55 years old with COVID-19, enrolled during active disease.

The genes are TRBV7-6 and TRBJ2-5; TRBD2 matches 11 bases. The germline V gene encodes CDR1 SGHVS and CDR2 FNYEAQ. V trimming: 5 bases; J trimming: 0 bases; junction bases outside the gene matches: 5. The CDR3 covers 16 residues. CDR3 loop: CASSVNSGRDQETQYF. In DNA, the CDR3 is TGTGCCAGCAGCGTCAATAGCGGGAGGGACCAAGAGACCCAGTACTTC.

This clone was seen a single time. This chain joins TRBV19 and TRBJ2-7, with 8 nucleotides matching TRBD1. Per germline, CDR1 LNHDA and CDR2 SQIVND (reference sequence). Germline trimming cut 5 bases from V and 2 bases from J; bases unmatched to any gene: 11. This CDR3 is built from 16 residues. CDR3 nucleotides: TGTGCCAGTAGTGAGACACCCGGGACAGGTGCCTACGAGCAGTACTTC. Its protein product is CASSETPGTGAYEQYF. The whole variable domain, filled in from reference TRBV19 and TRBJ2-7, reads DGGITQSPKYLFRKEGQNVTLSCEQNLNHDAMYWYRQDPGQGLRLIYYSQIVNDFQKGDIAEGYSVSREKKESFPLTVTSAQKNPTAFYLCASSETPGTGAYEQYFGPGTRLTVT.

The rearrangement uses TRBV7-2 and TRBJ1-1; 7 nucleotides match TRBD1. CDR3 length: 14 residues. CDR1 is SGHTA and CDR2 is FQGNSA in the germline V gene. V was clipped by 5 bases and J by 5 bases; unmatched bases: 8. The CDR3 nucleotides read TGTGCCAGCAGCCGCTCAGGGGGATGGACTGAAGCTTTCTTT. It specifies CASSRSGGWTEAFF.

This chain uses TRBV5-1 with TRBJ1-4; TRBD1 might be the D (6 bases). The ends were cut back, 0 bases at V and 2 bases at J, with 11 bases in the middle. The CDR3 loop spans 16 amino acids. Germline V gene data show CDR1 as SGHRS and CDR2 as YFSETQ. The chain's CDR3 is CASSLAGVGTNEKLFF. The CDR3 nucleotides are TGCGCCAGCAGCTTGGCAGGGGTTGGCACTAATGAAAAACTGTTTTTT.

The V gene is TRBV27, the J gene TRBJ1-5; D call uncertain. The length of the CDR3 is 13 residues. Trimming pared 2 bases from V and 5 bases from J, leaving 7 bases between. Germline V gene lookup returns CDR1 MNHEY and CDR2 SMNVEV (reference sequence). Here the CDR3 DNA reads TGTGCCAGCAGTTTAAGACGGGATCAGCCCCAGCATTTT. It is translated as CASSLRRDQPQHF.

The V gene is TRBV9, the J gene TRBJ1-1; D is perhaps TRBD1 (6 bases). Germline CDR1 is SGDLS and CDR2 is YYNGEE. V shed 3 bases and J shed 1 base, with 10 bases lying between them. The CDR3 is 14 residues long. CDR3 in amino acids: CASSDQTGNTEAFF. The CDR3 DNA follows: TGTGCCAGCAGCGACCAGACAGGGAACACTGAAGCTTTCTTT.

The chain couples TRBV6-5 to TRBJ1-1; D may be TRBD1 (6 bases). CDR3 length: 15 residues. Germline V gives CDR1 MNHEY, CDR2 SVGAGI. The ends were cut back, 0 bases at V and 8 bases at J, with 16 bases in the middle. In DNA, the CDR3 is TGTGCCAGCAGTTACTCTTCCCCAGGGGCTGGGGAAGCTTTCTTT. Residues: CASSYSSPGAGEAFF.

The V and J genes are TRBV6-4 and TRBJ2-3; TRBD1 might be the D (6 bases). The germline V gene encodes CDR1 MRHNA and CDR2 SNTAGT. The CDR3 is 15 amino acids. V dropped 6 bases and J dropped 1 base, with 14 bases sitting between them. CDR3: CASSRAGDGTDTQYF. The CDR3 DNA reads as TGTGCCAGCAGCAGAGCAGGGGACGGCACAGATACGCAGTATTTT.

The V call is TRBV6-5, the J call TRBJ1-2; maybe TRBD1 (5 bases). Germline CDR1 and CDR2: MNHEY and SVGAGI. The V end was cut by 11 bases, the J end by 4 bases, with 14 bases between. The length of the CDR3 is 12 residues. The chain's CDR3 is CALGRGSYGYTF. As DNA, the CDR3 is TGTGCCCTCGGGAGGGGAAGCTATGGCTACACCTTC.

The chain couples TRBV5-5 to TRBJ1-3; the D is unclear. The germline V gene encodes CDR1 SGHKS and CDR2 YYEKEE (reference sequence). The ends were cut back, 0 bases at V and 6 bases at J, with 10 bases in the middle. The length of the CDR3 is 14 residues. The CDR3 is CASSLVTSQNTIYF. CDR3 nucleotides: TGTGCCAGCAGCTTGGTTACCAGTCAAAACACCATATATTTT.

The V and J genes are TRBV30 and TRBJ1-5; D is unresolved. The ends were cut back, 8 bases at V and 9 bases at J, with 20 bases in the middle. Germline V gene lookup returns CDR1 GTSNPN and CDR2 SVGIG (reference sequence). This CDR3 comprises 13 residues. This chain's CDR3 is CAGRWGGLGPQHF. The DNA of the CDR3 is TGTGCCGGTCGGTGGGGAGGACTAGGGCCCCAGCATTTT.

The gene calls are TRBV30 and TRBJ1-3, with D perhaps TRBD1 (5 bases). The CDR3 length is 13 residues. Trimming cost V 3 bases and J 3 bases, with 9 bases left between them. The germline CDR1 and CDR2 sequences are GTSNPN and SVGIG (reference sequence). The DNA of the CDR3 is TGTGCCTGGAGCGGGACTGGTGGAAACACCATATATTTT. Its translation is CAWSGTGGNTIYF.

The chain uses TRBV6-2 or TRBV6-3 and TRBJ2-2; D possibly corresponds to TRBD1 (6 bases). The germline gives CDR1 MNHEY, CDR2 SVGEGT. Trimming left V 6 bases short and J 5 bases short, with 10 bases between. This CDR3 is 13 amino acids long. CDR3 in DNA: TGTGCCAGCAGCGCCAGGGGAACCGGGGAGCTGTTTTTT. Encoded protein: CASSARGTGELFF.

This clone appeared once. The gene calls are TRBV9 and TRBJ1-1, with TRBD1 identical over 7 bases. Germline loops: CDR1 SGDLS, CDR2 YYNGEE. Losses at the gene ends were 2 bases for V and 5 bases for J; bases not matched to a gene: 6. This CDR3 spans 14 amino acids. CDR3 protein: CASSVTGILTEAFF. Written as DNA, the CDR3 is TGTGCCAGCAGCGTGACAGGGATTCTAACTGAAGCTTTCTTT.

The V and J genes are TRBV14 and TRBJ2-1; tentative D call: TRBD1 (6 bases). V lost 4 bases to trimming and J lost 7 bases, with 8 bases between them. The CDR3 is 12 amino acids. Germline CDR1 reads SGHDN; CDR2 reads FVKESK. CDR3 protein: CASSLRGNEQFF. As DNA, the CDR3 is TGTGCCAGCAGCCTTAGGGGGAATGAGCAGTTCTTC.

The CDR3: CASRASGDTGELFF. The CDR3 bases are TGTGCCAGTCGCGCGAGCGGTGACACCGGGGAGCTGTTTTTT. The chain employs TRBV19 and TRBJ2-2, with D possibly TRBD2 on 5 matching bases. Germline CDR1 and CDR2: LNHDA and SQIVND (reference sequence). There are 14 residues in the CDR3. The V gene lost 8 bases and the J gene lost 3 bases, with 13 bases spanning the gap.

This clone was counted only a few times. This chain links TRBV9 with TRBJ1-1, with D unclear. Germline loops: CDR1 SGDLS, CDR2 YYNGEE. V was pared by 0 bases and J by 4 bases, with 13 bases between. The CDR3 totals 15 residues. The CDR3 loop reads CASSVGGQSGTEAFF. The CDR3 bases are TGTGCCAGCAGCGTAGGAGGGCAGAGCGGCACTGAAGCTTTCTTT.

This chain joins TRBV4-1 and TRBJ1-3; 7 nucleotides line up with TRBD1. The CDR3 is 18 residues long. V shed 2 bases, J shed 0 bases, and the junction held 10 bases outside the gene matches. Germline V gives CDR1 MGHRA, CDR2 YSYEKL. CDR3 in DNA: TGCGCCAGCAGCCAACCCCATAAGGGGGCCAGCTCTGGAAACACCATATATTTT. The encoded protein is CASSQPHKGASSGNTIYF.

J is TRBJ1-1 and V is TRBV3-1 (or the pseudogene TRBV3-2), with a tentative D call TRBD1 (6 bases). CDR3 length equals 20 residues. In germline, CDR1 is LGHDT, CDR2 YNNKEL (reference sequence). The V gene lost 5 bases and the J gene lost 1 base, with 29 bases spanning the gap. The CDR3 is CASSKGRLGRGQGTNTEAFF. The CDR3 DNA reads as TGTGCCAGCAGCAAAGGACGTTTGGGCAGGGGTCAAGGTACGAACACTGAAGCTTTCTTT.

A few counts support this clone. The chain joins TRBV12-3 or TRBV12-4 to TRBJ2-7; D ambiguous. With 4 bases removed from V and 3 bases from J, the gap between germline ends came to 4 bases. This CDR3 has 11 amino acids. The CDR3 DNA follows: TGTGCCAGCAGTTCTAGCTACGAGCAGTACTTC. It translates to CASSSSYEQYF.

The chain joins TRBV30 to TRBJ1-1; D unresolved. The CDR3 runs 13 residues. Germline V gene lookup returns CDR1 GTSNPN and CDR2 SVGIG (reference sequence). Trimming took off 1 base at V and 4 bases at J, with 10 bases between the two ends. In DNA form, the CDR3 reads TGTGCCTGGAGTGGCGGCACGACCACTGAAGCTTTCTTT. Residues: CAWSGGTTTEAFF.

The rearrangement links TRBV6-2 or TRBV6-3 to TRBJ1-6; perhaps TRBD1 as D (5 bases). The V end lost 4 bases, the J end lost 9 bases, and 13 bases lay between the germline ends. The V gene's germline CDR1 is MNHEY and CDR2 SVGEGT. This CDR3 region has 14 residues. In DNA form, the CDR3 reads TGTGCCAGCAGTTGGTCAGGGAAAGGTTCACCCCTCCACTTT. It encodes CASSWSGKGSPLHF.

The chain links TRBV12-1 to TRBJ2-2; the DNA was not compared with TRBD1, the D call given in the table. TRBV12-1 is assigned pseudogene status. This CDR3 region has 19 residues. CDR3 residues: CASSFPLWAKGQGHGELFF. Here the CDR3 DNA reads TGTGCCAGCAGTTTCCCCCTTTGGGCCAAAGGCCAGGGACACGGGGAGCTGTTTTTT.

The chain has TRBV6-5 and TRBJ1-1; 7 nucleotides agree with TRBD1. Per germline, CDR1 MNHEY and CDR2 SVGAGI. CDR3 length: 15 amino acids. The ends lost 4 bases at V and 1 base at J; junction bases unmatched: 6. The CDR3 DNA is TGTGCCAGCAGTTCGAGCCGGACAGGGAACACTGAAGCTTTCTTT. This translates into CASSSSRTGNTEAFF.